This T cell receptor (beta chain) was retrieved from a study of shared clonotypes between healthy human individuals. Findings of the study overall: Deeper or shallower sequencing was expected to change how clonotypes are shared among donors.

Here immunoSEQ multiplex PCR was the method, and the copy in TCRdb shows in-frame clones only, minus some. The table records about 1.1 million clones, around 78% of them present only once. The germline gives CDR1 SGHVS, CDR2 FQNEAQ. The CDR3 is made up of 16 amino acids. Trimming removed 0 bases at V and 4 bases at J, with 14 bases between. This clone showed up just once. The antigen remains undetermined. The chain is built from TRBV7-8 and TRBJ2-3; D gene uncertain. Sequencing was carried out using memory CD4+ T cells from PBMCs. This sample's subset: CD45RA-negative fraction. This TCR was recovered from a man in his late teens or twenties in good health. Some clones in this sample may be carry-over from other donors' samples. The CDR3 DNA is TGTGCCAGCAGCTTAGCTTCGACGCTTCTCCCAGATACGCAGTATTTT. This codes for CASSLASTLLPDTQYF.